This T cell receptor (beta chain) was retrieved from a study of brain T cells in children with intractable seizures. Time point of the sample: blood from clinic visit 5 months post-surgery; TSC patient then seizure free. Libraries were prepared by immunoSEQ multiplex PCR; TCRdb keeps only in-frame clonotypes and omits some of them. The table has 340,000 or so clones, about 94% seen once; the top ten hold about 6%. The TCR comes from a boy younger than two with tuberous sclerosis and intractable seizures. Here the sequenced sample was peripheral blood, taken 4 to 5 months after surgery.

CDR3 in DNA: TGTGCCAGCTCACCACTCTCATTTGGACTAGCGGGTGGAAATGAGCAGTTCTTC. Protein: CASSPLSFGLAGGNEQFF. The chain is built from TRBV18 and TRBJ2-1; 11 positions match TRBD2. The germline V gene has CDR1 KGHSH and CDR2 LQKENI. V lost 1 base and J lost 7; bases outside the gene matches: 12. The CDR3 extends over 18 amino acids.